Following are 16 T cell receptor beta chains from one sample sequenced in a study of blood T cell repertoires in COVID-19. Produced via immunoSEQ multiplex PCR; TCRdb's table is partial and in-frame only. This table holds approximately 160,000 clones, approximately 95% found once. The sample consisted of peripheral blood. The source is a woman aged 55 to 70 with COVID-19, enrolled during active disease.

The chain is built from TRBV5-1 and TRBJ2-7; 7 nucleotides match TRBD1. V was pared by 2 bases and J by 2 bases, with 7 bases of the junction left unmatched. Germline V gene data show CDR1 as SGHRS and CDR2 as YFSETQ. This CDR3 comprises 15 residues. In DNA, the CDR3 is TGCGCCAGCAGCTTTACAGGGGCGCAAACCTACGAGCAGTACTTC. Protein: CASSFTGAQTYEQYF.

The genes are TRBV14 and TRBJ2-7, with D perhaps matching TRBD2 (6 bases). Germline V gene data show CDR1 as SGHDN and CDR2 as FVKESK. The CDR3 covers 16 residues. Trimming cost V 0 bases and J 3 bases, with 15 bases left between them. The CDR3 loop reads CASSQDPGLPDYEQYF. DNA for the CDR3: TGTGCCAGCAGCCAAGATCCGGGACTCCCGGACTACGAGCAGTACTTC.

The V call is TRBV6-5, the J call TRBJ1-1; no clear D. V lost 4 bases and J lost 7, with 13 bases in between. The CDR3 sequence is 13 residues long. Germline lookup yields CDR1 MNHEY and CDR2 SVGAGI. CDR3 bases: TGTGCCAGCAGTTTTAACCCGCGTCGTGAAGCTTTCTTT. Its translation is CASSFNPRREAFF.

This clone has a single count. The rearrangement uses TRBV6-4 and TRBJ1-1; the match to TRBD1 covers 8 bases. V dropped 6 bases and J dropped 0; count of bases not matched to a gene: 3. The CDR3 loop spans 14 amino acids. The germline gives CDR1 MRHNA, CDR2 SNTAGT. CDR3 protein: CASRRQGLNTEAFF. The CDR3 nucleotides are TGTGCCAGCAGGAGACAGGGGCTGAACACTGAAGCTTTCTTT.

The DNA for the CDR3 is TGTGCCATCAGTGGGGGACAGGCCGATCAGCCCCAGCATTTT. It codes for CAISGGQADQPQHF. The V gene is TRBV10-3, the J gene TRBJ1-5; TRBD1 agrees at 8 bases. The CDR3 has 14 amino acids. Trimming took 4 bases from V and 5 from J; bases not matched to a gene: 4. CDR1 and CDR2 (germline): ENHRY, SYGVKD.

The rearrangement uses TRBV6-1 and TRBJ1-2, with D tentatively TRBD1 (5 bases). The CDR3 contains 13 residues. Trimming stripped 2 bases from V and 9 bases from J, with 13 bases between. Germline values: CDR1 MNHNS, CDR2 SASEGT. The CDR3 coding sequence is TGTGCCAGCAGTGAATATAGGGGTGGTAGCTACACCTTC. Amino acids: CASSEYRGGSYTF.

The chain employs TRBV19 and TRBJ2-3; TRBD1 matches 9 bases. J was trimmed by 2 bases and V by 0 bases; bases with no gene match: 6. This CDR3 has 17 amino acids. Looked up from germline, CDR1 is LNHDA and CDR2 is SQIVND (reference sequence). The CDR3 reads CASSIEAGQGYTDTQYF. CDR3 DNA sequence: TGTGCCAGTAGTATAGAAGCTGGACAGGGGTACACAGATACGCAGTATTTT.

This sequence joins TRBV2 and TRBJ1-6, with unresolved D. From germline, CDR1 is SNHLY and CDR2 FYNNEI. With 4 bases removed from V and 0 bases from J, the gap between germline ends came to 7 bases. This CDR3 is 15 amino acids long. CDR3 in amino acids: CASSAEGSYNSPLHF. The CDR3 bases are TGTGCCAGCAGTGCTGAGGGCTCCTATAATTCACCCCTCCACTTT.

The rearrangement uses TRBV11-2 and TRBJ1-2; TRBD1 matches 8 bases. Trimming at V came to 3 bases and at J to 8 bases, leaving 5 bases not matched to a gene. The CDR3 totals 13 residues. Germline V gives CDR1 SGHAT, CDR2 FQNNGV. CDR3 bases: TGTGCCAGCAGCTTGGCAGGGGGCGGAGGCTACACCTTC. Translated: CASSLAGGGGYTF.

V gene TRBV7-9 combines with J gene TRBJ2-3; 15 nucleotides align to TRBD2. Germline trimming cut 5 bases from V and 2 bases from J; bases unmatched to any gene: 11. This CDR3 has 19 amino acids. The V gene's germline CDR1 is SEHNR and CDR2 FQNEAQ (reference sequence). CDR3 amino acids: CASSPEGTSGGPFTDTQYF. CDR3 nucleotides: TGTGCCAGCAGCCCAGAAGGGACTAGCGGGGGGCCGTTCACAGATACGCAGTATTTT.

The rearrangement joins TRBV27 to TRBJ2-5; D gene unclear. CDR3 length equals 14 residues. Germline V gives CDR1 MNHEY, CDR2 SMNVEV (reference sequence). Trimming removed 5 bases at V and 0 bases at J, with 10 bases between. The CDR3 reads CASSPSQYQETQYF. In DNA, the CDR3 is TGTGCCAGCAGTCCATCTCAGTACCAAGAGACCCAGTACTTC.

The rearrangement uses TRBV23-1 and TRBJ1-6, with TRBD1 identical over 8 bases. TRBV23-1 is identified as an open reading frame with a role that is uncertain. This CDR3 region has 16 residues. Trimming removed 3 bases from V and 8 bases from J; junction bases left unmatched: 9. As DNA, the CDR3 is TGCGCCAGCAGTCAGTCCGGACAGGGTCGGTATTCACCCCTCCACTTT. Protein sequence: CASSQSGQGRYSPLHF.

This chain joins TRBV6-5 and TRBJ1-2; 8 bases match TRBD1. V lost 7 bases to trimming and J lost 3 bases; unmatched junction nucleotides: 4. The germline V gene encodes CDR1 MNHEY and CDR2 SVGAGI. CDR3 length: 13 residues. The DNA of the CDR3 is TGTGCCAGCACTACGGACAGGGACTATGGCTACACCTTC. Translated: CASTTDRDYGYTF.

The rearrangement joins TRBV2 to TRBJ2-6; 7 nucleotides match TRBD1. Germline V gives CDR1 SNHLY, CDR2 FYNNEI. The V segment lost 8 bases and the J segment 4 bases; nucleotides outside the gene matches: 5. This CDR3 spans 14 amino acids. The CDR3 DNA sequence: TGTGCCAGCGCTGACAGGGCCGGGGCCAACGTCCTGACTTTC. Amino acid sequence: CASADRAGANVLTF.

Written as DNA, the CDR3 is TGTGCCAGCAGCAAAGAAGTCCAGCGGGGGGGCCGGGCGGTGGCCCAGTACTTC. It translates to CASSKEVQRGGRAVAQYF. J is TRBJ2-5 and V is TRBV21-1; TRBD2 was called by the table and not checked on the DNA. TRBV21-1 is a pseudogene. The CDR3 is 18 amino acids.

Here the CDR3 reads CASSPVGAGVTGELFF. The CDR3 region has the DNA TGTGCCAGCAGCCCCGTGGGTGCGGGAGTCACCGGGGAGCTGTTTTTT. V usage is TRBV2 and J usage is TRBJ2-2; 7 bases agree with TRBD2. The CDR3 is made up of 16 amino acids. The V and J ends lost 6 bases and 4 bases, in that order; junction bases with no gene match: 11. CDR1 SNHLY and CDR2 FYNNEI come from the germline V gene.